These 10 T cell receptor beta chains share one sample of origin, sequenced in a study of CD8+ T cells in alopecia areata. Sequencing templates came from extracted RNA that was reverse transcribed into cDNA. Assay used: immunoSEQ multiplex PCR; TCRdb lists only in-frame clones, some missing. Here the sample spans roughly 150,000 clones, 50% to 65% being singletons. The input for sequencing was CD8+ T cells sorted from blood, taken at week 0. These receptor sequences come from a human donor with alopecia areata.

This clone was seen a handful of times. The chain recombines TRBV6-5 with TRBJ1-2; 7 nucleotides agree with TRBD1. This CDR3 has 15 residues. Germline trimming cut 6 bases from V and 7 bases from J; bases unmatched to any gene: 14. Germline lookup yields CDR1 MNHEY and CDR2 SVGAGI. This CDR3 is CASRGTDRSQGGYTF. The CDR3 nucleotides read TGTGCCAGCAGGGGGACAGACAGAAGCCAGGGTGGCTACACCTTC.

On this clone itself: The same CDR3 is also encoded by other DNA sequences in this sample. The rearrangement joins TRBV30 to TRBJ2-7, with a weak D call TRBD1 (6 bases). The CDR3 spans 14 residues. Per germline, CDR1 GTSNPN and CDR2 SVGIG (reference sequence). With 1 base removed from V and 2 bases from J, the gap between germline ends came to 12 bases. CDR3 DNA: TGTGCCTGGAGTGCGGGCAGGGGTACCTACGAGCAGTACTTC. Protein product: CAWSAGRGTYEQYF.

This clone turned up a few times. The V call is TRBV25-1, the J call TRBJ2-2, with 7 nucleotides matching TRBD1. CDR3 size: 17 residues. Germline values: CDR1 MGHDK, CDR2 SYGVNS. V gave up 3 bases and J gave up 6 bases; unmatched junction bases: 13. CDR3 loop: CASSDGQVDILAGELFF. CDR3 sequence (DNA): TGTGCCAGCAGTGATGGACAGGTGGATATTCTAGCCGGGGAGCTGTTTTTT.

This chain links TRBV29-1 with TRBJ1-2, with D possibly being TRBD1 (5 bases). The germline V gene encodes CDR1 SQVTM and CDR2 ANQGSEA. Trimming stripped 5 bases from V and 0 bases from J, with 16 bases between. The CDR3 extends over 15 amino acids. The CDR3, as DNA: TGCAGCGTTAAGGGAGGCGGGGCAGCTAACTATGGCTACACCTTC. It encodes CSVKGGGAANYGYTF.

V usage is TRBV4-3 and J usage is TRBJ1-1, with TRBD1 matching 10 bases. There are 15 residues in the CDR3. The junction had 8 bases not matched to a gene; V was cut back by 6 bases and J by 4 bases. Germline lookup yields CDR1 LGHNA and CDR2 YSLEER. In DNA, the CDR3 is TGCGCCAGCAGACCGACCGGGACAGGGGTCACTGAAGCTTTCTTT. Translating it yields CASRPTGTGVTEAFF.

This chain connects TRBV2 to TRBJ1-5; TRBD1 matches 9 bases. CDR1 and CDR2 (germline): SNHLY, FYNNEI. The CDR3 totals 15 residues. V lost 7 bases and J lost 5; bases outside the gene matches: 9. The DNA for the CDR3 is TGTGCCAGCATTCGGGACAGGGCTCCTGATCAGCCCCAGCATTTT. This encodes CASIRDRAPDQPQHF.

CDR3 residues: CASSSSTEAFF. For the CDR3, the DNA is TGTGCCAGCAGTTCAAGCACTGAAGCTTTCTTT. This sequence joins TRBV6-6 and TRBJ1-1; D is uncertain. V lost 4 bases, J lost 4 bases, and 4 bases lay in between. The CDR3 runs 11 residues. Germline values: CDR1 MNHNY, CDR2 SVGAGI (reference sequence).

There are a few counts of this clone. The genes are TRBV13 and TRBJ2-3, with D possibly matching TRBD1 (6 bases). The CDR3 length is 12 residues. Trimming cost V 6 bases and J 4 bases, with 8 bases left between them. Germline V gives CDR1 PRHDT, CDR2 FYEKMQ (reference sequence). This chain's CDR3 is CASRTGPDTQYF. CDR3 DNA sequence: TGTGCCAGCAGGACAGGACCAGATACGCAGTATTTT.

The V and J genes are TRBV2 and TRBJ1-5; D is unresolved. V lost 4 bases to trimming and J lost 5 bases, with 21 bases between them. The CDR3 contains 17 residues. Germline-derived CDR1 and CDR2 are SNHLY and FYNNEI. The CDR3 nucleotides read TGTGCCAGCAGTGTAACTCCTTCGACACTTAGGGATCAGCCCCAGCATTTT. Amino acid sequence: CASSVTPSTLRDQPQHF.

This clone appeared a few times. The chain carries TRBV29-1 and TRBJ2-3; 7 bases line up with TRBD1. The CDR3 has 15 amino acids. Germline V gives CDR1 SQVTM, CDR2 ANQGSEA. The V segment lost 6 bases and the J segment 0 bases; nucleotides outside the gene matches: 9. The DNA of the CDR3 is TGCAGCGTGGCCGGGACAGACACTAGCACAGATACGCAGTATTTT. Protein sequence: CSVAGTDTSTDTQYF.